This T cell receptor (beta chain) was captured by sequencing in a study of cytomegalovirus exposure and HLA in healthy donors. Sequenced by immunoSEQ multiplex PCR; TCRdb stores in-frame clones only, minus some. The data show about 130,000 clones, around 80% seen once. General study points: The classifier was said to identify cytomegalovirus status with high specificity and sensitivity. The study put some 150 TCR beta chains on its list as cytomegalovirus-associated. CMV antigen specificity of three CMV-associated chains was confirmed in vitro. A later analysis found first-cohort TCR clusters tended to co-occur in the 100 to 150 validation repertoires.

Regarding this clone: The antigen remains undetermined.

The V segment lost 0 bases and the J segment 4 bases; nucleotides outside the gene matches: 3. CDR3 length: 15 residues. The germline CDR1 and CDR2 sequences are MRHNA and SNTAGT. Sequencing was carried out using PBMCs. The rearrangement uses TRBV6-4 and TRBJ2-3; the match to TRBD2 covers 8 bases. The clonotype comes from a man younger than 40 in good health and CMV-seropositive. CDR3 coding DNA: TGTGCCAGCAGTGACTCCGCGACTAGCGCAGATACGCAGTATTTT. Protein: CASSDSATSADTQYF.